This is a list of T cell receptor beta chains from one sample in a study of cytomegalovirus exposure and HLA in healthy donors. The protocol was immunoSEQ multiplex PCR, while the TCRdb copy is restricted to in-frame clones and leaves out a portion. The sample has 150,000 to 200,000 clones, 10% to 15% seen once. The sequencing input was PBMCs. These receptors came from a man aged 50 or older in good health and CMV-seropositive. The CDR3 runs from the conserved cysteine through the conserved F or W. D genes are given only for firm matches. Only some rows state a clone size, as once, few, many or a class for expanded clones.

V	J	D	length	size	DNA	CDR3
TRBV4-3	TRBJ1-2	.	17	few	TGCGCCAGCAGCCAAGGGACAACGGGCAGGTGGGATGGTGGCTACACCTTC	CASSQGTTGRWDGGYTF
TRBV5-6	TRBJ2-7	TRBD1	13	few	TGTGCCAGCAGTTGGGACAGATACTACGAGCAGTACTTC	CASSWDRYYEQYF
TRBV4-3	TRBJ2-3	.	16	few	TGCGCCAGCAGCCAAGAGAGAGGAGGGGTCGCAGATACGCAGTATTTT	CASSQERGGVADTQYF
TRBV11-2	TRBJ1-2	.	13	.	TGTGCCAGCAGCTTAGTACAGGGACAAACCTACACCTTC	CASSLVQGQTYTF
TRBV11-3	TRBJ1-1	.	12	.	TGTGCCAGCCATGACAGGAACACTGAAGCTTTCTTT	CASHDRNTEAFF
TRBV27	TRBJ2-5	.	13	.	TGTGCCAGCAGTTTTACGGGGCAAGAGACCCAGTACTTC	CASSFTGQETQYF
TRBV7-9	TRBJ2-5	TRBD2	14	.	TGTGCCAGCAGCTCCGGGACTATGGGAGAGACCCAGTACTTC	CASSSGTMGETQYF
TRBV28	TRBJ2-1	.	13	few	TGTGCCAGCAGTATACCAGGGCGTCATGAGCAGTTCTTC	CASSIPGRHEQFF
TRBV7-2	TRBJ2-3	TRBD2	17	few	TGTGCCAGCAGCTTATGGTCTAGCGGGGGGGCGGGAGATACGCAGTATTTT	CASSLWSSGGAGDTQYF
TRBV11-2	TRBJ1-2	.	14	.	TGTGCCAGCAGCTTAAGTGACAGGAACTATGGCTACACCTTC	CASSLSDRNYGYTF
TRBV5-1	TRBJ1-1	.	14	.	TGCGCCAGCAGCTTGGTCAAAGGGGTAAGTGAAGCTTTCTTT	CASSLVKGVSEAFF
TRBV30	TRBJ1-1	.	14	few	TGTGCCTGGAGTCGATGGGGGGGGGACACTGAAGCTTTCTTT	CAWSRWGGDTEAFF
TRBV19	TRBJ1-2	.	13	.	TGTGCCAGTAGCCCACAGGTGAACTATGGCTACACCTTC	CASSPQVNYGYTF
TRBV7-8	TRBJ1-1	.	14	.	TGTGCCAGCAGCTTAAGGGAGGGGTACACTGAAGCTTTCTTT	CASSLREGYTEAFF
TRBV30	TRBJ2-7	TRBD1	11	.	TGTGCCTGGAGTGTACTAGACAGGGGTTACTTC	CAWSVLDRGYF
TRBV4-1	TRBJ1-5	TRBD1	15	few	TGCGCCAGCAGCCCACAGGGGATACGCAATCAGCCCCAGCATTTT	CASSPQGIRNQPQHF
TRBV4-1	TRBJ1-1	.	14	many	TGCGCCAGCAGCCAAGAAAGGGAGCAGGGGCGGTCTTTCTTT	CASSQEREQGRSFF
TRBV2	TRBJ1-5	TRBD1	15	.	TGTGCCAGCAGTCGAGACAGGGGGATCAAGGAAGCCCAGCATTTT	CASSRDRGIKEAQHF
TRBV6-1	TRBJ1-1	.	14	few	TGTGCCAGCAGTCCCCGGACGGGAATAGGTGAAGCTTTCTTT	CASSPRTGIGEAFF
TRBV2	TRBJ1-4	.	15	few	TGTGCCAGCAGTGCATGGTCAGCAGGGAATGAAAAACTGTTTTTT	CASSAWSAGNEKLFF
TRBV28	TRBJ2-2	.	15	.	TGTGCCAGCAGTTTCCGCCGGGATAGAACCGGGGAGCTGTTTTTT	CASSFRRDRTGELFF